One sample yielded the 3 T cell receptor beta chains listed below, sequenced in a study of blood T cells in healthy people across ages. Through a sample-barcoded 5' primer and a J-beta primer mix, a second PCR was run for roughly 7 to 11 cycles. TCRdb called the 5' RACE reads again in MiXCR, with one record for every CDR3 protein. The sample records approximately 800,000 distinct CDR3 sequences, about 61% being singletons. Material: blood. These receptors all stem from a man between 40 and 49 years old in good health.

This chain connects TRBV28 to TRBJ1-6; 7 nucleotides line up with TRBD1. Trimming removed 6 bases from V and 7 bases from J; junction bases left unmatched: 3. The germline gives CDR1 MDHEN, CDR2 SYDVKM. This CDR3 has 13 amino acids. The CDR3 coding sequence is TGTGCCAGCAGAAGGGACAGCAATTCACCCCTCCACTTT. Amino acids: CASRRDSNSPLHF.

The CDR3 spells CASSEWWADTYEQYF. As DNA, the CDR3 is TGTGCCAGCAGTGAATGGTGGGCAGATACCTACGAGCAGTACTTC. This rearrangement joins TRBV2 to TRBJ2-7, with D uncertain. Germline values: CDR1 SNHLY, CDR2 FYNNEI. The CDR3 totals 15 residues. The germline V and J ends were trimmed by 2 bases and 2 bases, with 13 bases remaining between them.

The V gene is TRBV2, the J gene TRBJ2-4; 8 nucleotides agree with TRBD1. Germline lookup yields CDR1 SNHLY and CDR2 FYNNEI. The CDR3 sequence is 16 residues long. The V and J ends lost 4 bases and 0 bases, in that order; junction bases with no gene match: 5. For the CDR3, the DNA is TGTGCCAGCAGTGGACAGGGGAGACTAGCCAAAAACATTCAGTACTTC. This translates into CASSGQGRLAKNIQYF.